Reported below is one T cell receptor (beta chain). This specimen belongs to a study of blood T cell repertoires in COVID-19. In the study's own analysis: From reference gene primer amplification, estimates of nucleated cell counts were derived. The assay was immunoSEQ multiplex PCR, and TCRdb's table has in-frame clones only and misses some. For V, J and clone size, that table is used; D and trimming come from the DNA. This table holds under 250,000 clones, around four fifths found once. CDR3 length equals 13 residues. The germline gives CDR1 MNHEY, CDR2 SVGAGI. Trimming cost V 11 bases and J 5 bases; bases outside gene matches: 8.

Sequenced input: peripheral blood. The receptor was isolated from a woman between 65 and 79 years old with active or convalescent COVID-19. This rearrangement joins TRBV6-5 to TRBJ1-2; the match to TRBD1 covers 10 bases. CDR3 DNA: TGTGCCTCTCAGGGACAGGGGCTTTATGGCTACACCTTC. Encoded protein: CASQGQGLYGYTF.